A single TCR beta chain is shown here with its context. Additional DNA sequences in this sample encode the identical CDR3. This sample stems from a study of blood T cell repertoires in COVID-19. Study details: Whether acute or convalescent, the COVID-19 samples came from the United States, Italy and Spain. Sources were T cells, B-cell-depleted T cells, or PBMCs; the material itself was cDNA or gDNA.

The CDR3 loop spans 14 amino acids. V shed 5 bases and J 6 bases; nucleotides not matched to a gene: 7. The germline CDR1 and CDR2 sequences are LNHDA and SQIVND (reference sequence). Under the authors' procedure: Cell counts per sample came from amplifying reference gene primers. Only in-frame clones appear in the TCRdb table, and some are missing; sequencing was by immunoSEQ multiplex PCR. That table gives V, J and clone size, and the DNA gave D and trimming. The sample carries 250,000 to 300,000 clones, approximately 88% recorded once. A Seattle source enrolled patients during active infection and followed them longitudinally.

This receptor was obtained from a woman between 65 and 79 years old with COVID-19, enrolled during active disease. The sample taken for sequencing was peripheral blood. The chain is built from TRBV19 and TRBJ1-1, with TRBD1 matching 9 bases. CDR3 nucleotide sequence: TGTGCCAGTAGTTTGGGACAGGGTACCGCTGAAGCTTTCTTT. It is translated as CASSLGQGTAEAFF.